This T cell receptor beta chain was observed in a study of blood T cell repertoires in COVID-19. Cohort assignment relied on participant-reported clinical history. Clones were sequenced by immunoSEQ multiplex PCR, and TCRdb holds only the in-frame ones, with some missing. The sample includes 220,000 or so clones, around 90% seen only once; the top ten take about 15%. V shed 2 bases and J 2 bases; nucleotides not matched to a gene: 4. This CDR3 spans 16 amino acids. Germline-derived CDR1 and CDR2 are KGHSH and LQKENI. The chain carries TRBV18 and TRBJ2-7; 12 nucleotides line up with TRBD2. The TCR comes from a woman aged 45-65 years with acute COVID-19. The sample consisted of PBMCs or T cells enriched from blood (not recorded which). The CDR3 is CASSPAGLAGTYEQYF. CDR3 DNA sequence: TGTGCCAGCTCACCAGCGGGACTAGCGGGCACCTACGAGCAGTACTTC.